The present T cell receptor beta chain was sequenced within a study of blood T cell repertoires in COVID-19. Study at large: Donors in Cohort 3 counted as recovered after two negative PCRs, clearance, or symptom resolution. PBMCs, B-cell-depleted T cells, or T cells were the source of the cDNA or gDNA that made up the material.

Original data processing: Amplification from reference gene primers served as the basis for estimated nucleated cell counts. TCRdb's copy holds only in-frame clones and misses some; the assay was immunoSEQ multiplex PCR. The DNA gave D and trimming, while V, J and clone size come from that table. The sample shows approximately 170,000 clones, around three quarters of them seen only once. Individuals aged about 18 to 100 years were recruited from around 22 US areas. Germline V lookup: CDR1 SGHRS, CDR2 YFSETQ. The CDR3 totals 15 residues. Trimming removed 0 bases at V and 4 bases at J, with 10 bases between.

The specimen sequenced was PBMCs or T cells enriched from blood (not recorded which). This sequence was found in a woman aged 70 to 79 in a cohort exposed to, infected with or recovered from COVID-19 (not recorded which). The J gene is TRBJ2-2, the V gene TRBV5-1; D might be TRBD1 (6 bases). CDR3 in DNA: TGCGCCAGCAGCTTGGACAGGGCAAGCACCGGGGAGCTGTTTTTT. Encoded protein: CASSLDRASTGELFF.